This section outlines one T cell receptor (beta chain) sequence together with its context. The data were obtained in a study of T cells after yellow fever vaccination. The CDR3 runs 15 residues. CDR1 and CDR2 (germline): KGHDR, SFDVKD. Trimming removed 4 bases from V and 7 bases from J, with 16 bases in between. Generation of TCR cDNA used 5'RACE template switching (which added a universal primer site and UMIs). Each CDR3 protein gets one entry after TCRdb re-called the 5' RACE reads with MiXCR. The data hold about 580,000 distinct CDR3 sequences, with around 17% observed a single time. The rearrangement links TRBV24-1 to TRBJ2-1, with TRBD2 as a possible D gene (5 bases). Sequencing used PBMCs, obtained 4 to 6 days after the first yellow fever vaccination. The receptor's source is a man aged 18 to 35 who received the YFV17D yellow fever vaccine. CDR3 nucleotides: TGTGCCACCAGTGAGGTGGACGGGGATGGGAATGAGCAGTTCTTC. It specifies CATSEVDGDGNEQFF.